The next 15 T cell receptor beta chains were all read from a single sample in a study of Tregs in tolerant kidney transplant recipients. Mixed chimerism was transient after nonmyeloablative marrow transplants from related graft donors. Repertoires were generated with immunoSEQ multiplex PCR, while TCRdb's copy carries only in-frame clones and drops some. The sample yields under 90,000 clones, roughly 90% seen once. Sequencing was performed on CD4+ T cells from blood (PBMCs), taken 24 months after the transplant. The receptors shown here come from a human patient who received a combined kidney and bone marrow transplant. T cells may partly derive from the graft donor.

The chain uses TRBV2 and TRBJ2-2, with D possibly TRBD2 on 5 matching bases. V lost 1 base and J 4 bases, leaving 7 bases between the germline ends. From germline, CDR1 is SNHLY and CDR2 FYNNEI. The CDR3 has 14 amino acids. Here the CDR3 reads CASSEGTFTGELFF. The CDR3, as DNA: TGTGCCAGCAGTGAAGGGACTTTCACCGGGGAGCTGTTTTTT.

The chain links TRBV5-4 to TRBJ2-1; possible D gene TRBD1, 5 bases. CDR1 and CDR2 (germline): SGHNT, YYREEE (reference sequence). V was clipped by 4 bases and J by 0 bases, with 11 bases between them. This CDR3 has 15 amino acids. The CDR3 loop reads CASSDTGNSYNEQFF. The CDR3 bases are TGTGCCAGCAGCGATACAGGTAACTCCTACAATGAGCAGTTCTTC.

CDR3 region: CAWGQGVGQPQHF. CDR3 bases: TGTGCCTGGGGACAGGGGGTGGGTCAGCCCCAGCATTTT. The V gene is TRBV30, the J gene TRBJ1-5; TRBD1 matches 10 bases. V lost 5 bases to trimming and J lost 6 bases; unmatched junction nucleotides: 4. The CDR3 is 13 amino acids. Germline assignment: CDR1 GTSNPN and CDR2 SVGIG (reference sequence).

The chain has TRBV6-5 and TRBJ2-7; the D gene is possibly TRBD1 (6 bases). There are 15 residues in the CDR3. V gave up 4 bases and J gave up 2 bases, with 15 bases separating them. Germline values: CDR1 MNHEY, CDR2 SVGAGI. The CDR3 is CASSFHSGTTYEQYF. The CDR3 nucleotides read TGTGCCAGCAGTTTCCATTCCGGGACAACCTACGAGCAGTACTTC.

The genes are TRBV14 and TRBJ2-7, with a weak D call TRBD1 (6 bases). The V end lost 1 base, the J end lost 7 bases, and 17 bases lay between the germline ends. Looked up from germline, CDR1 is SGHDN and CDR2 is FVKESK. CDR3 length: 15 amino acids. The CDR3 coding sequence is TGTGCCAGCAGCCAAGGCGGAGCAGGGGCAAGGGAGCAGTACTTC. Translating gives CASSQGGAGAREQYF.

The chain recombines TRBV19 with TRBJ1-2; possibly TRBD1 for D (6 bases). The germline CDR1 and CDR2 sequences are LNHDA and SQIVND (reference sequence). Trimming took off 5 bases at V and 5 bases at J, with 18 bases between the two ends. The CDR3 consists of 15 residues. The CDR3 DNA follows: TGTGCCAGTAGTGGAAGCAGACAGGCCCTATATGGCTACACCTTC. This gives the protein CASSGSRQALYGYTF.

J is TRBJ2-1 and V is TRBV11-3; the D gene is possibly TRBD2 (5 bases). CDR1 and CDR2 (germline): SGHNT, YENEEA. The CDR3 contains 15 residues. Trimming removed 2 bases from V and 1 base from J, with 9 bases in between. Here the CDR3 DNA reads TGTGCCAGCAGCTTACGTCCGGGATCCTACAATGAGCAGTTCTTC. This sequence encodes CASSLRPGSYNEQFF.

The V and J genes are TRBV7-2 and TRBJ2-7, with D uncertain. This CDR3 has 14 residues. Germline values: CDR1 SGHTA, CDR2 FQGNSA. V was cut by 0 bases and J by 1 base, with 7 bases left in between. CDR3: CASSLAGSSYEQYF. The CDR3 region has the DNA TGTGCCAGCAGCTTAGCTGGTAGTTCCTACGAGCAGTACTTC. Supplemented by reference TRBV7-2 and TRBJ2-7, the full variable domain reads GAGVSQSPSNKVTEKGKDVELRCDPISGHTALYWYRQSLGQGLEFLIYFQGNSAPDKSGLPSDRFSAERTGGSVSTLTIQRTQQEDSAVYLCASSLAGSSYEQYFGPGTRLTVT.

V gene TRBV11-2 combines with J gene TRBJ1-5; D is perhaps TRBD1 (5 bases). Germline V lookup: CDR1 SGHAT, CDR2 FQNNGV. V lost 1 base and J lost 4, with 5 bases in between. The CDR3 length is 13 residues. The CDR3 nucleotides read TGTGCCAGCAGCTTAGCAGGGAATCAGCCCCAGCATTTT. Its translation is CASSLAGNQPQHF.

This clone appeared a single time. The chain employs TRBV6-6 and TRBJ1-2; maybe TRBD1 (5 bases). CDR1 is MNHNY, CDR2 SVGAGI, per germline (reference sequence). The germline V and J ends were trimmed by 2 bases and 8 bases, with 12 bases remaining between them. This CDR3 is built from 13 residues. DNA for the CDR3: TGTGCCAGCAGTTACGAGGGACTCGGCGGCTACACCTTC. It yields the protein CASSYEGLGGYTF.

The chain employs TRBV4-3 and TRBJ2-7; tentative D call: TRBD2 (6 bases). V lost 0 bases and J lost 6, with 12 bases in between. CDR3 length equals 14 residues. Germline V gene data show CDR1 as LGHNA and CDR2 as YSLEER. CDR3 bases: TGCGCCAGCAGCCAAGACCGCTGGGGAGGCGAGCAGTACTTC. Amino acid sequence: CASSQDRWGGEQYF.

This chain connects TRBV6-5 to TRBJ2-3, with D perhaps matching TRBD1 (5 bases). Germline loops: CDR1 MNHEY, CDR2 SVGAGI. CDR3 length equals 16 residues. Trimming left V 3 bases short and J 6 bases short, with 19 bases between. The CDR3 DNA follows: TGTGCCAGCAGTTATTTTAAAGGGGCAAGGGCCGATACGCAGTATTTT. Its translation: CASSYFKGARADTQYF.

V is TRBV19 and J is TRBJ1-2, with 9 bases aligning to TRBD1. Germline-derived CDR1 and CDR2 are LNHDA and SQIVND (reference sequence). V dropped 2 bases and J dropped 8; count of bases not matched to a gene: 6. The CDR3 runs to 14 residues. DNA for the CDR3: TGTGCCAGTAGTATAAACAGGGGGCGACGCGGCTACACCTTC. Amino acids: CASSINRGRRGYTF.

V gene TRBV4-3 combines with J gene TRBJ2-5, with a tentative D call TRBD2 (6 bases). The better agreement between TRBJ2-7 and the DNA end casts doubt on the J call. The CDR3 length is 15 residues. Germline V gene sequence: CDR1 LGHNA, CDR2 YSLEER. The CDR3 DNA reads TGCGCCAGCAGCCAAGAAGCGGACTACTCCTACGAGCAGTACTTC. Translating it yields CASSQEADYSYEQYF.

A word on this clone: The junction and the germline gene differ at one end; a read error may be behind it. This CDR3 is also generated by other DNA sequences in the sample. The chain recombines TRBV4-2 with TRBJ1-6; no clear D. Germline V gene data show CDR1 as LGHNA and CDR2 as YNFKEQ. The CDR3 spans 14 residues. In DNA form, the CDR3 reads TGTGCCAGCAGCCAACAGACATATAATTCCCCCCTCCACTTT. Translating it yields CASSQQTYNSPLHF.